What follows are 14 T cell receptor beta chains derived from one specimen sequenced in a study of OX40 agonist ivuxolimab in advanced cancers. This table comes from immunoSEQ multiplex PCR, and its TCRdb copy is limited to in-frame clones, with some not included. This table holds 78,000 or so clones, more than 85% found once. This sample comprised CD4+ or CD8+ T cells sorted from blood, obtained in a trial of the OX40 agonist ivuxolimab. The source is an adult with an advanced solid tumor such as melanoma, head and neck, liver or kidney cancer.

The chain combines TRBV5-6 with TRBJ2-1; the match to TRBD2 covers 9 bases. Looked up from germline, CDR1 is SGHDT and CDR2 is YYEEEE. The ends lost 3 bases at V and 5 bases at J; junction bases unmatched: 9. The CDR3 loop spans 16 amino acids. The CDR3 coding sequence is TGTGCCAGCAGCTACCTTCCCGCGGGAGGGAACAATGAGCAGTTCTTC. Protein product: CASSYLPAGGNNEQFF.

The chain links TRBV2 to TRBJ2-2; D might be TRBD2 (5 bases). CDR3 length: 14 residues. CDR1 and CDR2 (germline): SNHLY, FYNNEI. The CDR3 sequence is CASRGPVNTGELFF. Written as DNA, the CDR3 is TGTGCTTCGCGAGGGCCGGTGAACACCGGGGAGCTGTTTTTT.

V is TRBV11-2 and J is TRBJ1-4; D perhaps matches TRBD1 (6 bases). The length of the CDR3 is 14 residues. Looked up from germline, CDR1 is SGHAT and CDR2 is FQNNGV. The V end lost 1 base, the J end lost 7 bases, and 10 bases lay between the germline ends. Written as DNA, the CDR3 is TGTGCCAGCAGCTTAGCAGGGGCTCGTGAAAAACTGTTTTTT. Protein sequence: CASSLAGAREKLFF.

This sequence joins TRBV5-4 and TRBJ1-2; D is ambiguous. This CDR3 has 14 amino acids. Trimming shortened V by 4 bases and J by 3 bases, and 13 bases separated the two germline ends. Germline V lookup: CDR1 SGHNT, CDR2 YYREEE (reference sequence). The CDR3 region is CASSVDTGYYGYTF. The CDR3 nucleotides are TGTGCCAGCAGCGTAGATACGGGGTACTATGGCTACACCTTC.

V and J are TRBV5-4 and TRBJ2-2, with 7 bases identical to TRBD2. Germline CDR1 SGHNT, CDR2 YYREEE (reference sequence). The V and J ends lost 4 bases and 3 bases, in that order; junction bases with no gene match: 12. This CDR3 has 17 amino acids. The CDR3, as DNA: TGTGCCAGCAGCCCGAAGGCCGGGACTACCGACACCGGGGAGCTGTTTTTT. Its protein is CASSPKAGTTDTGELFF.

The chain links TRBV10-3 to TRBJ1-6, with D tentatively TRBD1 (6 bases). The CDR3 runs 14 residues. Germline CDR1 ENHRY, CDR2 SYGVKD. V was shortened by 5 bases and J by 6 bases, with 11 bases between the two germline ends. CDR3 residues: CAISLGTPNSPLHF. The CDR3 nucleotides read TGTGCCATCAGTCTCGGGACACCTAATTCACCCCTCCACTTT.

V usage is TRBV19 and J usage is TRBJ1-1, with 8 bases identical to TRBD1. The CDR3 is 14 residues long. V was pared by 7 bases and J by 10 bases, with 14 bases of the junction left unmatched. CDR1 and CDR2 from the germline V gene are LNHDA and SQIVND (reference sequence). The CDR3 here is CASTPGSDRVVAFF. The CDR3 DNA reads TGTGCCAGTACCCCGGGGTCGGACAGGGTCGTAGCTTTCTTT. Supplemented by reference TRBV19 and TRBJ1-1, the full variable domain reads DGGITQSPKYLFRKEGQNVTLSCEQNLNHDAMYWYRQDPGQGLRLIYYSQIVNDFQKGDIAEGYSVSREKKESFPLTVTSAQKNPTAFYLCASTPGSDRVVAFFGQGTRLTVV.

This clone appeared a single time. The gene calls are TRBV16 and TRBJ1-5, with TRBD1 identical over 8 bases. V was clipped by 0 bases and J by 8 bases; unmatched bases: 6. This CDR3 spans 15 amino acids. The germline V gene has CDR1 KGHSY and CDR2 FQNENV. CDR3 sequence: CASSQSPLDREPQHF. In nucleotides, the CDR3 is TGTGCCAGCAGCCAATCGCCCCTGGACAGGGAGCCCCAGCATTTT. The whole variable domain, filled in from reference TRBV16 and TRBJ1-5, reads GEEVAQTPKHLVRGEGQKAKLYCAPIKGHSYVFWYQQVLKNEFKFLISFQNENVFDETGMPKERFSAKCLPNSPCSLEIQATKLEDSAVYFCASSQSPLDREPQHFGDGTRLSIL.

The V gene is TRBV5-8, the J gene TRBJ1-2, with D possibly TRBD1 on 6 matching bases. CDR1 and CDR2 (germline): SGHTS, YDEGEE. The CDR3 is made up of 14 amino acids. V lost 1 base and J 7 bases, leaving 14 bases between the germline ends. The DNA of the CDR3 is TGTGCCAGCAGCTTGTTTTCAGGGGTTGGTGGCTACACCTTC. Protein product: CASSLFSGVGGYTF.

The J gene is TRBJ1-1, the V gene TRBV7-8, with 7 bases fitting TRBD1. The CDR3 totals 15 residues. The V gene end was trimmed by 5 bases and the J gene end by 1 base; junction bases not matched to a gene: 7. Germline lookup yields CDR1 SGHVS and CDR2 FQNEAQ. In nucleotides, the CDR3 is TGTGCCAGCAGCCCCCTCCGACAGGGGAACACTGAAGCTTTCTTT. It encodes CASSPLRQGNTEAFF.

This sequence joins TRBV6-5 and TRBJ2-1; no reliable D call. Germline lookup yields CDR1 MNHEY and CDR2 SVGAGI. The CDR3 spans 13 residues. Trimming shortened V by 5 bases and J by 6 bases, and 11 bases separated the two germline ends. The CDR3 coding sequence is TGTGCCAGCAGTACCCGCCCGAGCAATGAGCAGTTCTTC. Residues: CASSTRPSNEQFF.

This clone has a single count. The chain carries TRBV7-9 and TRBJ1-1; no clear D gene. The germline V gene encodes CDR1 SEHNR and CDR2 FQNEAQ (reference sequence). The CDR3 totals 15 residues. V was shortened by 5 bases and J by 1 base, with 14 bases between the two germline ends. The CDR3: CASSPNHTTNTEAFF. The CDR3 DNA sequence: TGTGCCAGCAGCCCCAACCACACTACGAACACTGAAGCTTTCTTT.

V is TRBV6-4 and J is TRBJ2-1, with unresolved D. The length of the CDR3 is 15 residues. V lost 5 bases to trimming and J lost 6 bases, with 17 bases between them. From germline, CDR1 is MRHNA and CDR2 SNTAGT. The CDR3 nucleotides are TGTGCCAGCAGTAGAGAGGCTCTTCTTTCCAATGAGCAGTTCTTC. Encoded protein: CASSREALLSNEQFF.

The V call is TRBV10-3, the J call TRBJ2-2; 9 nucleotides align to TRBD2. V trimming: 8 bases; J trimming: 4 bases; junction bases outside the gene matches: 5. Germline CDR1 and CDR2: ENHRY and SYGVKD. The CDR3 contains 14 residues. CDR3 residues: CAIRTSEGTGELFF. The DNA of the CDR3 is TGTGCCATCCGGACTAGCGAGGGCACCGGGGAGCTGTTTTTT.